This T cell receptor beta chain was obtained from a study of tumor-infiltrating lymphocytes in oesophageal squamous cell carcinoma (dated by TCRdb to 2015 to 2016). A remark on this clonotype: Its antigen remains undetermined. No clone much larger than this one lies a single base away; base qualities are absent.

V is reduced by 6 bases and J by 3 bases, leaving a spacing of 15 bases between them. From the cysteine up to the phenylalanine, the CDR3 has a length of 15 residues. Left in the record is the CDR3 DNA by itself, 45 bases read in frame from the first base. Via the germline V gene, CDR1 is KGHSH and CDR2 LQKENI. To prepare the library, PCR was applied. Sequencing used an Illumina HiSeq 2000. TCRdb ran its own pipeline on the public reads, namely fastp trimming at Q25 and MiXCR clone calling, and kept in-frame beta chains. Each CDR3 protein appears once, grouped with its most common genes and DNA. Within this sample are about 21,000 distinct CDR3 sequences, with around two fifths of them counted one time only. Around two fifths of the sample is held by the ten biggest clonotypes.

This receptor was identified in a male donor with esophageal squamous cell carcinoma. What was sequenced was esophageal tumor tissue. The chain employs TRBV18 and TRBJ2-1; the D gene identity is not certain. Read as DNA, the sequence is TGTGCCAGCTCTAATGCACCCTCGGTCTACAATGAGCAGTTCTTC. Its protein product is CASSNAPSVYNEQFF.